The next 8 T cell receptor beta chains were all read from a single sample in a study of cytomegalovirus exposure and HLA in healthy donors (dated by TCRdb to about 2017). The library was prepared using the immunoSEQ multiplex PCR assay. The multiplex PCR relied on a mix of 60 forward primers for TCR Vbeta segments and 13 reverse primers for TCR Jbeta segments. What TCRdb holds here is the immuneACCESS table cut down to in-frame rearrangements. Part of the clones is not present; checked against another copy, under half of the missing clones reflect an unresolved V gene, and the others are unexplained. The sample table shows about 140,000 clones, and over 75% are seen once. 1.8% of the sample comes from the top ten. Sequencing was performed on PBMCs. These TCRs come from a man aged 35-49 years in good health and CMV-seronegative.

V gene TRBV4-1 combines with J gene TRBJ2-3; TRBD1 is a possible D gene (7 bases). Germline V lookup: CDR1 MGHRA, CDR2 YSYEKL. This CDR3 is 17 amino acids long. The V end lost 0 bases, the J end lost 4 bases, and 17 bases lay between the germline ends. DNA for the CDR3: TGCGCCAGCAGCCAAGACTCAGGGGGGTTGAGTGCAGATACGCAGTATTTT. Translated, it gives CASSQDSGGLSADTQYF.

V and J are TRBV5-4 and TRBJ2-7; 8 positions match TRBD1. The CDR3 runs 14 residues. Unmatched junction bases numbered 4, after V lost 3 bases and J lost 2 bases. Germline values: CDR1 SGHNT, CDR2 YYREEE (reference sequence). Here the CDR3 reads CASSSSGQAYEQYF. DNA for the CDR3: TGTGCCAGCAGCTCGTCGGGACAGGCCTACGAGCAGTACTTC. Supplemented by reference TRBV5-4 and TRBJ2-7, the full variable domain reads ETGVTQSPTHLIKTRGQQVTLRCSSQSGHNTVSWYQQALGQGPQFIFQYYREEENGRGNFPPRFSGLQFPNYSSELNVNALELDDSALYLCASSSSGQAYEQYFGPGTRLTVT.

The CDR3 spells CASSAGTSPTYEQYF. As DNA, the CDR3 is TGTGCCAGCAGCGCCGGGACTAGCCCGACCTACGAGCAGTACTTC. The chain joins TRBV7-9 to TRBJ2-7; 9 bases are a match to TRBD2. The V gene end was trimmed by 5 bases and the J gene end by 2 bases; junction bases not matched to a gene: 7. CDR1 is SEHNR and CDR2 is FQNEAQ in the germline V gene (reference sequence). CDR3 length: 15 amino acids.

This clone was detected a few times. This chain joins TRBV19 and TRBJ1-4, with 7 nucleotides matching TRBD1. The V and J ends lost 5 bases and 7 bases, in that order; junction bases with no gene match: 13. The germline V gene has CDR1 LNHDA and CDR2 SQIVND (reference sequence). CDR3 length: 16 residues. CDR3 nucleotide sequence: TGTGCCAGTAGTCTCAGCCCCCCGACAGGGCTTGAAAAACTGTTTTTT. It is translated as CASSLSPPTGLEKLFF.

The rearrangement joins TRBV2 to TRBJ2-5; weak D call: TRBD1 (6 bases). V was cut by 0 bases and J by 4 bases, with 12 bases left in between. Germline CDR1 SNHLY, CDR2 FYNNEI. The length of the CDR3 is 15 residues. The CDR3 DNA reads as TGTGCCAGCAGTGAAGCGACCGGCAGGGGAGAGACCCAGTACTTC. This sequence encodes CASSEATGRGETQYF.

The genes are TRBV28 and TRBJ2-5, with D unclear. The CDR3 is made up of 12 amino acids. Germline values: CDR1 MDHEN, CDR2 SYDVKM. Trimming cost V 5 bases and J 11 bases, with 15 bases left between them. As DNA, the CDR3 is TGTGCCAGCAGTACCCCGACGGTGCGGCAGTACTTC. This gives the protein CASSTPTVRQYF.

V is TRBV29-1 and J is TRBJ2-7; perhaps TRBD2 as D (6 bases). This CDR3 spans 13 amino acids. Deletions cut 5 bases from V and 3 bases from J, with 14 bases between. The germline V gene encodes CDR1 SQVTM and CDR2 ANQGSEA. The CDR3 DNA is TGCAGCGTTCCGGGGGAGACACTCTACGAGCAGTACTTC. As protein: CSVPGETLYEQYF.

The chain has TRBV29-1 and TRBJ1-1; 9 bases map to TRBD1. V shed 4 bases, J shed 1 base, and the junction held 4 bases outside the gene matches. CDR1 is SQVTM and CDR2 is ANQGSEA in the germline V gene. The CDR3 runs 14 residues. In nucleotides, the CDR3 is TGCAGCGTTGCACAGGGGGCCGCGAACACTGAAGCTTTCTTT. Its translation is CSVAQGAANTEAFF.